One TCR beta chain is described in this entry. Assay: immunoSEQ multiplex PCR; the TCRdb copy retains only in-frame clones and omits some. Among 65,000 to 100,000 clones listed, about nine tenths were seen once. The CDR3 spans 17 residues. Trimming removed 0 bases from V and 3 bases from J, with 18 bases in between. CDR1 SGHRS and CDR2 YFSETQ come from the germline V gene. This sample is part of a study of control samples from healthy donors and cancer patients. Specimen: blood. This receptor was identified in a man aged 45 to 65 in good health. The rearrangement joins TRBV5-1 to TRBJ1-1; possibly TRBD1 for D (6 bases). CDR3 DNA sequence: TGCGCCAGCAGCTTGGAAGGCCGGGGGGCCGTGGACACTGAAGCTTTCTTT. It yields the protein CASSLEGRGAVDTEAFF.